This TCR beta chain stems from a study of cytomegalovirus exposure and HLA in healthy donors. Study conclusions and caveats: Earlier analysis yielded a pattern in which most TCR beta V segments were productive about 90% or about 30% of the time. As confirmed in vitro, a few CMV-associated chains were specific for CMV antigens.

The germline gives CDR1 LNHDA, CDR2 SQIVND (reference sequence). The CDR3 length is 15 residues. The trim removed 5 bases at V and 2 bases at J, leaving 6 bases unmatched. Remarks on this clone: Antigen unknown.

13 Jbeta primers and 60 Vbeta primers were used for the PCR. Data came from immunoSEQ multiplex PCR; TCRdb stores just in-frame clones and leaves some out. The sample records 150,000 to 200,000 clones, approximately 72% being singletons. This sequence originates from a man aged 40-55 years in good health and CMV-seropositive. The chain has TRBV19 and TRBJ2-3; 8 bases line up with TRBD1. What was sequenced was PBMCs. The CDR3 sequence is CASSSRDRPTDTQYF. As DNA, the CDR3 is TGTGCCAGTAGTTCGCGGGACAGGCCCACAGATACGCAGTATTTT.